This TCR beta chain was recorded in a study of neurological immune-mediated disorders (dated by TCRdb to between 2018 and 2021). Context from the whole study: Among the approximately 35 multiple sclerosis patients, relapsing-remitting MS accounted for around 30 and secondary progressive MS accounted for 3. Using UMI-based sequencing, the study compared peripheral blood TCR-beta repertoires from patients with HTLV-I-associated myelopathy (HAM/TSP), patients with multiple sclerosis, and healthy controls. Of the roughly 70 subjects in the cohort, about 14 were HAM/TSP patients, roughly 34 were multiple sclerosis patients, and roughly 20 were healthy controls. The approximately 110 TCR-beta libraries included longitudinal samples, technical triplicates and paired sorted CD4+ and CD8+ T-cell subsets alongside PBMC samples.

In its sample, this clonotype was seen a few times. The clone's antigen remains unknown. No DNA is shown, since the ends of the CDR3 on it are uncertain; the CDR3 is the one TCRdb lists. General study outcomes and caveats: TCR clonal expansion was highest in HAM/TSP patients and lowest in MS patients, with MS patients falling below even healthy controls. No identical CDR3 amino acid sequences were found to be shared among expanded clones across subjects, suggesting that TCR-beta repertoires were private in all groups. Phylogenetic analysis grouped repertoires from 18 of 34 MS patients into a cluster of related CDR3 sequences, suggesting a possible repertoire-level signature. No clinical or MRI features were associated with the MS cluster, and the authors said that larger cohorts are needed.

To synthesize cDNA, template-switch 5'RACE was performed with a primer carrying a 10-nucleotide random unique molecular identifier so that each TCR transcript was tagged. Every sequencing run covered 15-18 subjects and yielded more than 200 million TCR-beta sequences. Total RNA was extracted with the RNeasy kit. The KAPA Real-time Library Amplification kit was used to amplify TCR-beta VDJ regions with primers targeting the TCR constant region and the 5'RACE anchor. Sample indexes and Illumina adaptors were added in a first PCR, and a second PCR then increased library yield. The roughly 650 bp TCR product was size-selected on a 2% E-gel SizeSelection system after Ampure bead purification. Library quality was checked on a Bioanalyzer, concentration was measured with Qubit, and libraries were quantified with the Kapa Library Quantification kit before pooling. An Illumina HiSeq 2500 was used to sequence the libraries paired-end at 2 x 150 bp. To increase sequence diversity, roughly 24-32% phiX was spiked into each library pool. Processing in the source paper ran as follows. Quality-filtered reads were processed with the UMI-based MiGEC pipeline, and over 75% of raw TCR sequences were removed by the MiGEC pipeline during error correction. VDJ genes were aligned to IMGT germline references, and clonotypes were defined by unique CDR3 amino acid sequence plus V-J genes. Clonal expansion, Shannon diversity and CDR3 relatedness (CalcPairwiseDistances, ClusterSamples) were evaluated with VDJtools, and phylogenetic trees were built with CLCbio workbench. Using coefficient-of-variation modelling across technical triplicates, the study counted a clone as expanded if it had at least 8 unique UMIs. TCRdb reprocessing: public reads trimmed at Q25 with fastp, clones called with MiXCR, in-frame beta chains kept. Every entry covers one CDR3 protein and lists the most common genes and DNA from its rows. TCRdb's processing, not the authors', yielded these V and J calls. The sample profile shows about 62,000 distinct CDR3 sequences; under 5.5% of them were found once. The ten largest clones add up to less than 3.5% of the sample.

Including cysteine and phenylalanine, the CDR3 has 20 amino acids. For unsorted PBMC libraries, 2 million PBMCs were used after storage in RNAlater at -80 degrees C until RNA extraction. Multiple sclerosis patients were enrolled in a US clinical protocol under which disease progression was evaluated by magnetic resonance imaging. Peripheral blood was subjected to Ficoll-Hypaque density gradient centrifugation to isolate PBMCs, which were then cryopreserved in liquid nitrogen. Sequenced: PBMCs. The rearrangement combines TRBV7-5 with TRBJ2-3; TRBD1 was called by the table and not checked on the DNA. TRBV7-5 has pseudogene status. This clonotype originated in a woman between 45 and 60 years old with multiple sclerosis. The CDR3 region: CISVPNRSDEPGSLVDTQYF.